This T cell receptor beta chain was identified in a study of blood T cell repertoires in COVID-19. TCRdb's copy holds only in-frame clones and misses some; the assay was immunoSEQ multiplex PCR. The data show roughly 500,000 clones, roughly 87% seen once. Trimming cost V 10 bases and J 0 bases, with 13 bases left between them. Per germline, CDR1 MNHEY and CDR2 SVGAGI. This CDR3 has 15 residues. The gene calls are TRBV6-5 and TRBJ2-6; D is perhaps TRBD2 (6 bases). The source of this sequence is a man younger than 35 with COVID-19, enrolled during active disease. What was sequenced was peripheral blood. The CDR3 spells CAIGQGGSGANVLTF. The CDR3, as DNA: TGTGCCATTGGGCAGGGAGGCTCTGGGGCCAACGTCCTGACTTTC.